Given below is one T cell receptor (beta chain) in context. Read sequence stops 3 residues before the CDR3 end, and the germline J gene provides the missing end. These data belong to a study of T cells in women clearing cervical HPV infection. Germline V gives CDR1 LNHDA, CDR2 SQIVND (reference sequence). This CDR3 is 13 amino acids long. Assay used: immunoSEQ multiplex PCR; TCRdb lists only in-frame clones, some missing. The listing contains some 28,000 clones. The sequence came from a woman aged 18 to 75 with a cervical HPV16 infection that either progressed to CIN3+ or cleared (not recorded which). This chain joins TRBV19 and TRBJ1-2; possibly TRBD1 for D (6 bases). The sequenced sample was blood buffy coat. The part of the CDR3 DNA that was read is TGTGCCAGCTCGAACAGGGACACCTACGAC. Protein: CASSNRDTYD. In full, the CDR3 is CASSNRDTYDYTF.